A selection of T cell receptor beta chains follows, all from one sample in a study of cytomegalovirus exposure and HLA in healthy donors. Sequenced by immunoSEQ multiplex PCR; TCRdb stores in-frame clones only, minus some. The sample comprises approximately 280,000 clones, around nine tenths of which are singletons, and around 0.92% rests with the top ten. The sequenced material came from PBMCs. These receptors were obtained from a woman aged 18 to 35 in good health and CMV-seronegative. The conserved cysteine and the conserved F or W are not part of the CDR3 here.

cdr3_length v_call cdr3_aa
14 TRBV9 ASSPNEATGNYGYT
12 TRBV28 ASSFGTALYEQY
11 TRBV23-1 ARILTNTGELF
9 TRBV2 ASSDVETQY
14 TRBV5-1 ASSLIPAGGTNEQF
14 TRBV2 ASRREEWGYQETQY
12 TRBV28 ASSVAGDVDEQY
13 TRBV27 ASSPRTGGNQPQH
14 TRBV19 ASSIQRQPVVSEQF
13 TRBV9 ASSSAGVSYNEQF
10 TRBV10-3 AISQGVETQY
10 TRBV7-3 ASSLDSETQY
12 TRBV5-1 ASSSRVNMETQY
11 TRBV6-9 ATKFGAAYEQY
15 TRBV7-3 ASSLNGASRGQETQY
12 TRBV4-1 ASSQDRTNEKLF
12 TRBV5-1 ASSLQGATEPQH
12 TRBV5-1 ASSLLALEETQY
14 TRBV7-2 ASSLGRLAGTDTQY